This TCR beta chain was identified in a study of blood T cell repertoires in COVID-19. Background on the study: The United States, Italy and Spain supplied acute and convalescent COVID-19 samples. PBMCs, B-cell-depleted T cells, or T cells were the source of the cDNA or gDNA that made up the material.

Germline CDR1 MGHDK, CDR2 SYGVNS. Trimming took 1 base from V and 3 from J; bases not matched to a gene: 8. This CDR3 region has 17 residues. Generated by immunoSEQ multiplex PCR, the TCRdb table keeps only in-frame clones and is missing some. The sample has approximately 180,000 clones; roughly 82% are singletons. Cohorts were based on clinical histories the participants reported. Sequenced material: PBMCs or T cells enriched from blood (not recorded which). This clonotype originated in a man aged 45-65 years who had recovered from COVID-19. The chain recombines TRBV25-1 with TRBJ2-3; 9 nucleotides align to TRBD1. CDR3 in amino acids: CASSESWTGESTDTQYF. The CDR3 DNA reads as TGTGCCAGCAGTGAATCCTGGACAGGGGAAAGTACAGATACGCAGTATTTT.